This T cell receptor beta chain is from a study of early T cells in non-severe SARS-CoV-2 infection. In the study overall: Unsorted whole blood bulk RNA was sequenced, with unpaired chains.

The V and J ends lost 2 bases and 2 bases respectively, with 8 bases between them. CDR1 SEHNR and CDR2 FQNEAQ come from the germline V gene (reference sequence). The CDR3 is 14 residues long. Attachment of unique molecular identifiers was made to individual cDNA molecules. TCRdb re-analysed the 5' RACE reads in MiXCR, keeping a single row per CDR3 protein. Of around 84,000 distinct CDR3 sequences listed, 13% to 15% are singletons. In regard to this clonotype: Its antigen is still unknown.

The study's findings and limits: The VDJdb matching leaned toward anti-spike CD8 responses and overlooked private and CD4 specificities.

V and J are TRBV7-9 and TRBJ2-3; no clear D gene. What was sequenced was whole blood. This receptor was identified in an adult who was a healthcare worker with PCR-confirmed SARS-CoV-2 infection or an uninfected control (not recorded which). The CDR3 region has the DNA TGTGCCAGCAGCTTACCCCCGAACACAGATACGCAGTATTTT. It is translated as CASSLPPNTDTQYF.